This TCR beta chain was found in a study of T cell responses to AZD1222 COVID-19 vaccine. CDR1 and CDR2 from the germline V gene are MNHNS and SASEGT. Trimming shortened V by 1 base and J by 4 bases, and 12 bases separated the two germline ends. This CDR3 is 15 amino acids long. Clones were sequenced by immunoSEQ multiplex PCR, and TCRdb holds only the in-frame ones, with some missing. The data show over 65,000 clones, 75% to 90% seen once. The specimen was peripheral blood, collected on day 0 of AZD1222 vaccination. J is TRBJ2-3 and V is TRBV6-1; maybe TRBD1 (5 bases). This receptor was identified in an adult in good health. CDR3 sequence: CASSEGQGGADTQYF. CDR3 DNA: TGTGCCAGCAGTGAAGGGCAGGGTGGGGCAGATACGCAGTATTTT.